The 31 T cell receptor beta chains listed next were all sequenced from one sample in a study of T-cell memory formation after mild COVID-19. TCRdb analysed the 5' RACE reads with MiXCR anew, one entry per CDR3 protein. The repertoire has 400,000 to 500,000 distinct CDR3 sequences, 20% of them found once; the top ten carry around 8.4%. Sequencing used PBMCs or a T cell subset sorted from them (not recorded which). The receptors stem from an adult woman who had mild COVID-19 (a few samples of this study predate the infection). Cell type and time point are not known.

V and J are TRBV12-5 and TRBJ2-2, with 8 bases aligning to TRBD1. Germline CDR1 reads LGHNT; CDR2 reads FRNRAP. The ends lost 6 bases at V and 2 bases at J; junction bases unmatched: 5. The CDR3 spans 15 residues. This CDR3 reads CASGAGQGNTGELFF. The DNA of the CDR3 is TGTGCTAGTGGCGCTGGACAGGGAAACACCGGGGAGCTGTTTTTT.

This clonotype occurred a few times. This chain links TRBV2 with TRBJ2-7; a weak D match, TRBD2 (7 bases). This CDR3 has 12 residues. Deletions cut 7 bases from V and 3 bases from J, with 10 bases between. CDR1 is SNHLY and CDR2 is FYNNEI in the germline V gene. The CDR3 nucleotides are TGTGCCAGCACAGGGGAGGGCTACGAGCAGTACTTC. This codes for CASTGEGYEQYF.

This rearrangement joins TRBV7-2 to TRBJ2-3, with D perhaps TRBD1 (6 bases). The germline CDR1 and CDR2 sequences are SGHTA and FQGNSA. CDR3 length: 14 amino acids. V was shortened by 6 bases and J by 4 bases, with 14 bases between the two germline ends. Written as DNA, the CDR3 is TGTGCCAGCAGTTGGAGTGGGGGCTCAGATACGCAGTATTTT. It specifies CASSWSGGSDTQYF.

J is TRBJ2-3 and V is TRBV25-1; possible D gene TRBD2, 5 bases. Germline V gene lookup returns CDR1 MGHDK and CDR2 SYGVNS. The V and J ends lost 4 bases and 1 base respectively, with 9 bases between them. The CDR3 is made up of 14 amino acids. DNA of the CDR3: TGTGCCAGCAGTGCACTAGGGCGCACAGATACGCAGTATTTT. Translating gives CASSALGRTDTQYF.

The chain links TRBV7-6 to TRBJ2-1; TRBD1 is a possible D gene (5 bases). The length of the CDR3 is 16 residues. V lost 1 base, J lost 4 bases, and 14 bases lay in between. Germline CDR1 is SGHVS and CDR2 is FNYEAQ. The chain's CDR3 is CASSLVQGRGYNEQFF. In DNA form, the CDR3 reads TGTGCCAGCAGCTTAGTTCAGGGAAGGGGATACAATGAGCAGTTCTTC.

This clonotype was seen only a few times. V and J are TRBV14 and TRBJ1-2; no definite D call. Trimming left V 2 bases short and J 2 bases short, with 15 bases between. This CDR3 contains 16 residues. Germline loops: CDR1 SGHDN, CDR2 FVKESK. CDR3 nucleotide sequence: TGTGCCAGCAGCCAACCCAAGGAGGGAGTAAACTATGGCTACACCTTC. It yields the protein CASSQPKEGVNYGYTF.

The chain employs TRBV27 and TRBJ2-7; D is perhaps TRBD1 (6 bases). The CDR3 covers 13 residues. Deletions cut 5 bases from V and 7 bases from J, with 15 bases between. CDR1 and CDR2 (germline): MNHEY, SMNVEV (reference sequence). CDR3 in amino acids: CASSRGTEREQYF. In nucleotides, the CDR3 is TGTGCCAGCAGTAGGGGGACGGAGAGGGAGCAGTACTTC.

The J gene is TRBJ1-1, the V gene TRBV7-9, with 8 bases identical to TRBD1. After removal of 5 bases from V and 4 bases from J, the junction contained 9 bases not matched to a gene. Germline V gene lookup returns CDR1 SEHNR and CDR2 FQNEAQ (reference sequence). The CDR3 is 15 residues long. The CDR3 coding sequence is TGTGCCAGCAGCCAAAGGACAGGGATCAGCACTGAAGCTTTCTTT. Translation gives CASSQRTGISTEAFF. The variable domain in full, with the rest retrieved from reference TRBV7-9 and TRBJ1-1, is DTGVSQNPRHKITKRGQNVTFRCDPISEHNRLYWYRQTLGQGPEFLTYFQNEAQLEKSRLLSDRFSAERPKGSFSTLEIQRTEQGDSAMYLCASSQRTGISTEAFFGQGTRLTVV.

This clonotype showed up just a few times. V gene TRBV6-6 combines with J gene TRBJ1-1, with TRBD1 identical over 8 bases. Germline lookup yields CDR1 MNHNY and CDR2 SVGAGI (reference sequence). This CDR3 spans 15 amino acids. With 4 bases clipped from V and 1 base from J, the junction kept 5 bases outside the gene matches. The CDR3 sequence: CASSFDRGSNTEAFF. The CDR3 nucleotides read TGTGCCAGCAGTTTCGACAGGGGTTCGAACACTGAAGCTTTCTTT.

This chain links TRBV20-1 with TRBJ2-7; 9 bases line up with TRBD1. The CDR3 sequence is 17 residues long. J gave up 0 bases and V 3 bases, and 12 bases lay outside the gene matches. CDR1 and CDR2 from the germline V gene are DFQATT and SNEGSKA (reference sequence). CDR3 sequence: CSARGGGQGYFSYEQYF. The CDR3 DNA reads TGCAGTGCTAGGGGAGGGGGACAGGGTTATTTCTCCTACGAGCAGTACTTC.

This clonotype was seen more than once but under ten times. The chain is built from TRBV2 and TRBJ1-5; D remains ambiguous. The V gene lost 6 bases and the J gene lost 2 bases, with 14 bases spanning the gap. Per germline, CDR1 SNHLY and CDR2 FYNNEI. CDR3 length: 15 residues. The CDR3 sequence is CASRTRGPGNQPQHF. The CDR3 DNA reads TGTGCCAGCAGGACGCGGGGTCCAGGCAATCAGCCCCAGCATTTT. The full variable domain, rest sourced from reference TRBV2 and TRBJ1-5, is EPEVTQTPSHQVTQMGQEVILRCVPISNHLYFYWYRQILGQKVEFLVSFYNNEISEKSEIFDDQFSVERPDGSNFTLKIRSTKLEDSAMYFCASRTRGPGNQPQHFGDGTRLSIL.

The V and J genes are TRBV6-4 and TRBJ1-4; D not certain. Germline values: CDR1 MRHNA, CDR2 SNTAGT. The CDR3 extends over 15 amino acids. The V end was cut by 0 bases, the J end by 4 bases, with 9 bases between. This chain's CDR3 is CASSDSTTLNEKLFF. The CDR3 nucleotides read TGTGCCAGCAGTGACTCGACTACGCTTAATGAAAAACTGTTTTTT.

The CDR3 is CATTTGVNTEAFF. The CDR3 DNA reads TGCGCCACCACGACAGGGGTGAACACTGAAGCTTTCTTT. The gene calls are TRBV5-1 and TRBJ1-1; TRBD1 matches at 8 bases. Germline V gene sequence: CDR1 SGHRS, CDR2 YFSETQ. Trimming cost V 9 bases and J 0 bases; bases outside gene matches: 4. The CDR3 has 13 residues.

The chain employs TRBV12-3 or TRBV12-4 and TRBJ2-3; a possible D gene is TRBD1 (6 bases). This CDR3 has 16 residues. Trimming pared 2 bases from V and 2 bases from J, leaving 14 bases between. CDR3 sequence: CASSLSPGAFTDTQYF. CDR3 nucleotides: TGTGCCAGCAGTTTATCCCCAGGGGCTTTCACAGATACGCAGTATTTT.

This clonotype was recorded at least ten times. The DNA is omitted, as the CDR3 cannot be located on it reliably, and the CDR3 follows TCRdb's listing. J is TRBJ2-7 and V is TRBV21-1; TRBD2 is the table's D call, not checked against the DNA. TRBV21-1 is a recognized pseudogene. The CDR3 is 16 residues long, ends included. The CDR3 loop reads CASTQRVGSGSYEQYF.

This chain links TRBV20-1 with TRBJ1-5; tentative D call: TRBD1 (5 bases). V lost 5 bases and J lost 6, with 14 bases in between. This CDR3 has 13 residues. Germline V gene lookup returns CDR1 DFQATT and CDR2 SNEGSKA (reference sequence). CDR3 DNA sequence: TGCAGTGCTTCGGGGGGTCTTGGTCAGCCCCAGCATTTT. The encoded protein is CSASGGLGQPQHF.

This clonotype was counted a few times. This chain links TRBV12-3 or TRBV12-4 with TRBJ2-1, with TRBD2 matching over 10 bases. V shed 5 bases and J 8 bases; nucleotides not matched to a gene: 6. The CDR3 length is 14 residues. CDR3 protein: CASSPGLAPDEQFF. In DNA form, the CDR3 reads TGTGCCAGCAGTCCGGGACTAGCGCCGGATGAGCAGTTCTTC.

This clonotype has more than one count but fewer than ten. The rearrangement links TRBV29-1 to TRBJ2-7, with D maybe TRBD2 (5 bases). This CDR3 region has 13 residues. Looked up from germline, CDR1 is SQVTM and CDR2 is ANQGSEA. Trimming cost V 4 bases and J 2 bases, with 12 bases left between them. The CDR3 loop reads CSVVGAVTYEQYF. The CDR3 DNA reads TGCAGCGTTGTAGGAGCGGTAACCTACGAGCAGTACTTC.

This sequence joins TRBV4-1 and TRBJ2-3; D gene unclear. The length of the CDR3 is 14 residues. Between the trimmed V and J ends, which lost 3 bases and 6 bases, there was a span of 13 bases. The V gene's germline CDR1 is MGHRA and CDR2 YSYEKL. CDR3 in amino acids: CASSQAIDGDTQYF. CDR3 nucleotide sequence: TGCGCCAGCAGCCAGGCCATAGACGGCGATACGCAGTATTTT.

The V call is TRBV20-1, the J call TRBJ2-5, with TRBD2 as a possible D gene (5 bases). V lost 1 base and J lost 8, with 11 bases in between. Germline CDR1 reads DFQATT; CDR2 reads SNEGSKA (reference sequence). CDR3 size: 12 residues. CDR3 coding DNA: TGCAGTGCTAGAGGTCGGGGAGAAACCCAGTACTTC. Its protein is CSARGRGETQYF.

This clonotype was detected many times. The chain combines TRBV5-6 with TRBJ2-1, with D possibly being TRBD1 (5 bases). Trimming shortened V by 1 base and J by 6 bases, and 14 bases separated the two germline ends. Germline values: CDR1 SGHDT, CDR2 YYEEEE. The CDR3 consists of 15 residues. CDR3 loop: CASSLFGQLLNEQFF. The CDR3 DNA follows: TGTGCCAGCAGCTTGTTTGGACAATTACTCAATGAGCAGTTCTTC.

This clonotype was seen only a few times. V and J are TRBV15 and TRBJ2-3; 11 nucleotides agree with TRBD2. The CDR3 length is 16 residues. Per the germline V gene, CDR1 is LNHNV and CDR2 is YYDKDF (reference sequence). The junction had 4 bases not matched to a gene; V was cut back by 0 bases and J by 5 bases. The CDR3 spells CATSRDLAGGGDTQYF. As DNA, the CDR3 is TGTGCCACCAGCAGAGATCTAGCGGGAGGTGGAGATACGCAGTATTTT.

This clonotype has at least ten counts. The rearrangement links TRBV25-1 to TRBJ2-7; possible D gene TRBD1, 5 bases. With 4 bases removed from V and 1 base from J, the gap between germline ends came to 11 bases. Germline V lookup: CDR1 MGHDK, CDR2 SYGVNS. The CDR3 contains 14 residues. DNA for the CDR3: TGTGCCAGCAGTGTTGGGGCAGGTTCCTACGAGCAGTACTTC. Protein product: CASSVGAGSYEQYF.

This clonotype was counted only a few times. The chain uses TRBV24-1 and TRBJ2-1; 13 bases align to TRBD2. This CDR3 spans 15 amino acids. Trimming at V came to 4 bases and at J to 6 bases, leaving 2 bases not matched to a gene. CDR1 and CDR2 from the germline V gene are KGHDR and SFDVKD. This CDR3 reads CATSEGLAGVNEQFF. For the CDR3, the DNA is TGTGCCACCAGTGAAGGACTAGCGGGGGTCAATGAGCAGTTCTTC.

The chain is built from TRBV27 and TRBJ2-7; D not certain. Trimming pared 5 bases from V and 2 bases from J, leaving 13 bases between. In germline, CDR1 is MNHEY, CDR2 SMNVEV (reference sequence). The CDR3 runs 14 residues. The CDR3 DNA follows: TGTGCCAGCAGTCCCACTTGGCTTACCTACGAGCAGTACTTC. Translating it yields CASSPTWLTYEQYF.

This clonotype was observed a few times. One end of the junction varies from germline; a read error may be responsible. The chain uses TRBV7-3 and TRBJ1-2; TRBD1 aligns across 7 bases. Germline CDR1 is SGHTA and CDR2 is FQGTGA. This CDR3 comprises 12 residues. Here the CDR3 reads CASSPLGDSGGF. Here the CDR3 DNA reads TGTGCCAGCAGCCCCCTTGGGGACAGTGGAGGATTC.

This clonotype was seen only a few times. The gene calls are TRBV27 and TRBJ2-3; D gene unclear. Trimming took off 6 bases at V and 2 bases at J, with 12 bases between the two ends. The CDR3 extends over 14 amino acids. Germline CDR1 and CDR2: MNHEY and SMNVEV (reference sequence). The CDR3, as DNA: TGTGCCAGCAGCCTCAGCGCCCCCACAGATACGCAGTATTTT. It specifies CASSLSAPTDTQYF.

The genes are TRBV12-3 or TRBV12-4 and TRBJ1-3; possibly TRBD1 for D (5 bases). The V and J ends lost 7 bases and 4 bases respectively, with 11 bases between them. The CDR3 has 13 residues. CDR3 DNA sequence: TGTGCCAGCATTAGGGACTCCGGAAACACCATATATTTT. This codes for CASIRDSGNTIYF.

V is TRBV18 and J is TRBJ2-7, with unresolved D. Germline V gene data show CDR1 as KGHSH and CDR2 as LQKENI. Trimming removed 0 bases at V and 4 bases at J, with 7 bases between. This CDR3 is built from 13 residues. The chain's CDR3 is CASSPPSRYEQYF. The CDR3 nucleotides are TGTGCCAGCTCACCACCCTCCAGATACGAGCAGTACTTC.

The CDR3 sequence: CASIAGDRGNTEAFF. CDR3 nucleotide sequence: TGTGCCAGCATCGCCGGTGACAGGGGGAACACTGAAGCTTTCTTT. This chain links TRBV7-9 with TRBJ1-1, with TRBD1 matching 8 bases. The ends lost 7 bases at V and 1 base at J; junction bases unmatched: 8. This CDR3 region has 15 residues. The germline V gene encodes CDR1 SEHNR and CDR2 FQNEAQ (reference sequence).

This clonotype has a handful of counts. The genes are TRBV24-1 and TRBJ1-1, with D maybe TRBD1 (5 bases). The germline gives CDR1 KGHDR, CDR2 SFDVKD. Deletions cut 9 bases from V and 1 base from J, with 14 bases between. The CDR3 length is 14 residues. The chain's CDR3 is CATWGTGRNTEAFF. In DNA, the CDR3 is TGTGCCACCTGGGGAACAGGTCGGAACACTGAAGCTTTCTTT.